This T cell receptor beta chain emerged from a study of blood T cell repertoires in COVID-19. Profiled with immunoSEQ multiplex PCR; TCRdb holds only in-frame clones, not every one. This sample has around 55,000 clones, with roughly 90% found just once. In germline, CDR1 is LGHNA, CDR2 YNFKEQ. The CDR3 contains 15 residues. Trimming cost V 1 base and J 7 bases; bases outside gene matches: 5. This chain links TRBV4-2 with TRBJ1-5; 9 bases fit TRBD1. Sequencing was carried out using peripheral blood. The origin of this receptor is a man between 60 and 75 years old with active COVID-19. The chain's CDR3 is CASSQVQGAGQPQHF. DNA of the CDR3: TGTGCCAGCAGCCAAGTACAGGGGGCCGGCCAGCCCCAGCATTTT.